Each of the 29 T cell receptor beta chains below was sequenced from the same sample in a study of blood T cell repertoires in COVID-19. The assay was immunoSEQ multiplex PCR, and TCRdb's table has in-frame clones only and misses some. Here the sample spans 290,000 or so clones, nearly 90% being singletons. The sample comprised PBMCs or T cells enriched from blood (not recorded which). The origin of the receptors is a woman aged 18-30 years with acute COVID-19.

The V call is TRBV11-2, the J call TRBJ2-2; tentatively, D is TRBD1 (5 bases). CDR1 is SGHAT, CDR2 FQNNGV, per germline. The CDR3 totals 15 residues. V was pared by 3 bases and J by 4 bases, with 12 bases between. The CDR3 bases are TGTGCCAGCAGCTTCCTGGGGCTAGGCACCGGGGAGCTGTTTTTT. It encodes CASSFLGLGTGELFF.

The J gene is TRBJ2-2, the V gene TRBV27, with 9 nucleotides matching TRBD2. Germline values: CDR1 MNHEY, CDR2 SMNVEV (reference sequence). V was clipped by 3 bases and J by 0 bases; unmatched bases: 8. The CDR3 covers 18 residues. The CDR3 spells CASSFIGLAGTNTGELFF. The CDR3 nucleotides read TGTGCCAGCAGTTTCATCGGTCTAGCGGGGACGAACACCGGGGAGCTGTTTTTT.

In regard to this clone: The germline gene is not matched at one end of the junction; a read error may be the cause. V gene TRBV11-2 combines with J gene TRBJ1-2, with D unresolved. The germline V gene encodes CDR1 SGHAT and CDR2 FQNNGV. The CDR3 contains 12 residues. The CDR3 DNA follows: TGTGCCAGCAGCTTAGAGGGTGACTCCCTCGCCTTC. Translating gives CASSLEGDSLAF.

This clone was counted a few times. The chain is built from TRBV7-9 and TRBJ2-7; 7 bases are a match to TRBD1. This CDR3 is built from 17 residues. Losses at the gene ends were 3 bases for V and 0 bases for J; bases not matched to a gene: 11. Looked up from germline, CDR1 is SEHNR and CDR2 is FQNEAQ (reference sequence). This CDR3 is CASSLGLIQGPSYEQYF. CDR3 bases: TGTGCCAGCAGCTTGGGCCTTATACAGGGGCCCTCCTACGAGCAGTACTTC.

The chain is built from TRBV2 and TRBJ1-2; D unclear. Trimming removed 8 bases from V and 1 base from J, with 14 bases in between. The CDR3 totals 14 residues. Germline-derived CDR1 and CDR2 are SNHLY and FYNNEI. As DNA, the CDR3 is TGTGCCAGCCCATCGAGCGGAAGTAACTATGGCTACACCTTC. The encoded protein is CASPSSGSNYGYTF.

V and J are TRBV28 and TRBJ2-1, with D perhaps TRBD2 (5 bases). CDR1 is MDHEN, CDR2 SYDVKM, per germline. Trimming took 3 bases from V and 4 from J, leaving 22 bases between them. The CDR3 extends over 18 amino acids. The CDR3 DNA sequence: TGTGCCAGCAGTTTCTCCGTGTTAAAGAGGGCAGAATACAATGAGCAGTTCTTC. Protein sequence: CASSFSVLKRAEYNEQFF.

The genes are TRBV18 and TRBJ2-5; possibly TRBD2 for D (6 bases). CDR3 length: 15 residues. Germline CDR1 KGHSH, CDR2 LQKENI. V shed 5 bases and J shed 0 bases, with 13 bases lying between them. The CDR3 reads CASSRRGPYQETQYF. The CDR3 DNA is TGTGCCAGCTCAAGGCGGGGCCCGTACCAAGAGACCCAGTACTTC.

CDR3 DNA sequence: TGTGCCAGCAGCGCGGAGCCGACAGGGGAGGGTGGCTACACCTTC. It encodes CASSAEPTGEGGYTF. The rearrangement links TRBV9 to TRBJ1-2; 8 bases align to TRBD1. The CDR3 is made up of 15 amino acids. J was trimmed by 7 bases and V by 3 bases; bases with no gene match: 11. Germline V gene data show CDR1 as SGDLS and CDR2 as YYNGEE.

V usage is TRBV27 and J usage is TRBJ1-1; perhaps TRBD1 as D (6 bases). The CDR3 extends over 20 amino acids. The germline V gene has CDR1 MNHEY and CDR2 SMNVEV (reference sequence). V dropped 6 bases and J dropped 0 bases, with 29 bases sitting between them. The CDR3 loop is CASSSSQGLTGANMNTEAFF. CDR3 nucleotide sequence: TGTGCCAGCAGCTCCTCTCAGGGCTTGACAGGAGCCAATATGAACACTGAAGCTTTCTTT.

This chain joins TRBV19 and TRBJ1-1; 12 positions match TRBD1. The CDR3 runs 15 residues. V shed 6 bases and J 0 bases; nucleotides not matched to a gene: 2. Germline-derived CDR1 and CDR2 are LNHDA and SQIVND (reference sequence). CDR3 in amino acids: CASSRDRGLNTEAFF. The CDR3 DNA is TGTGCCAGTAGCCGGGACAGGGGGCTGAACACTGAAGCTTTCTTT.

This chain connects TRBV19 to TRBJ2-3; TRBD1 is a possible D gene (6 bases). V was pared by 4 bases and J by 6 bases, with 17 bases between. Germline loops: CDR1 LNHDA, CDR2 SQIVND (reference sequence). This CDR3 has 15 residues. The CDR3 DNA reads TGTGCCAGTAGTAAGGGGGACGCTTCAACGGATACGCAGTATTTT. It is translated as CASSKGDASTDTQYF.

The chain uses TRBV7-3 and TRBJ2-2; D is undetermined. The CDR3 loop spans 13 amino acids. Per germline, CDR1 SGHTA and CDR2 FQGTGA. V lost 5 bases and J lost 5, with 9 bases in between. CDR3 coding DNA: TGTGCCAGCAGCCCACAGAGAACCGGGGAGCTGTTTTTT. Its translation is CASSPQRTGELFF.

As DNA, the CDR3 is TGTGCCAGCAGCCCCCAGCCCCACGGGAGGTCCACCTACGAGCAGTACTTC. Its protein is CASSPQPHGRSTYEQYF. The V call is TRBV11-2, the J call TRBJ2-7; 7 nucleotides line up with TRBD2. CDR1 and CDR2 from the germline V gene are SGHAT and FQNNGV. The junction had 15 bases not matched to a gene; V was cut back by 5 bases and J by 2 bases. The CDR3 is 17 residues long. Full variable domain (outside the CDR3, taken from reference TRBV11-2 and TRBJ2-7): EAGVAQSPRYKIIEKRQSVAFWCNPISGHATLYWYQQILGQGPKLLIQFQNNGVVDDSQLPKDRFSAERLKGVDSTLKIQPAKLEDSAVYLCASSPQPHGRSTYEQYFGPGTRLTVT.

The chain employs TRBV7-3 and TRBJ1-3; 7 bases are shared with TRBD1. CDR3 length: 14 amino acids. Germline V lookup: CDR1 SGHTA, CDR2 FQGTGA. Trimming removed 5 bases from V and 2 bases from J; junction bases left unmatched: 3. CDR3 in amino acids: CASSRDSAGNTIYF. DNA for the CDR3: TGTGCCAGCAGCCGGGACAGTGCTGGAAACACCATATATTTT.

V gene TRBV7-9 combines with J gene TRBJ2-3, with TRBD2 matching 11 bases. The germline V gene has CDR1 SEHNR and CDR2 FQNEAQ (reference sequence). The trim removed 6 bases at V and 4 bases at J, leaving 6 bases unmatched. This CDR3 comprises 15 residues. CDR3 coding DNA: TGTGCCAGCAGGGCGATAGCGGGAGGGCCAGATACGCAGTATTTT. Translated, it gives CASRAIAGGPDTQYF.

The count of this clone is one. The chain combines TRBV27 with TRBJ1-6, with D possibly TRBD1 on 5 matching bases. Trimming removed 5 bases from V and 8 bases from J, with 13 bases in between. The CDR3 covers 14 residues. In germline, CDR1 is MNHEY, CDR2 SMNVEV (reference sequence). In DNA, the CDR3 is TGTGCCAGCAGTGTAAATCTCAGGGATTCACCCCTCCACTTT. The encoded protein is CASSVNLRDSPLHF.

This chain joins TRBV9 and TRBJ1-3; TRBD1 might be the D (6 bases). The CDR3 has 15 amino acids. The V gene's germline CDR1 is SGDLS and CDR2 YYNGEE. V lost 4 bases and J 2 bases, leaving 13 bases between the germline ends. The DNA for the CDR3 is TGTGCCAGCAGCCTCGACCAGGGGCCTGGAAACACCATATATTTT. This translates into CASSLDQGPGNTIYF. Drawing the rest from reference TRBV9 and TRBJ1-3, the complete variable domain is DSGVTQTPKHLITATGQRVTLRCSPRSGDLSVYWYQQSLDQGLQFLIQYYNGEERAKGNILERFSAQQFPDLHSELNLSSLELGDSALYFCASSLDQGPGNTIYFGEGSWLTVV.

This clone was picked up one time. The chain links TRBV28 to TRBJ1-2; D gene unclear. The CDR3 loop spans 14 amino acids. Germline V lookup: CDR1 MDHEN, CDR2 SYDVKM. Trimming removed 2 bases at V and 2 bases at J, with 9 bases between. This CDR3 reads CASSLRQANYGYTF. CDR3 DNA sequence: TGTGCCAGCAGTTTAAGGCAGGCCAACTATGGCTACACCTTC.

V is TRBV28 and J is TRBJ1-2; 8 positions agree with TRBD1. Unmatched junction bases numbered 2, after V lost 2 bases and J lost 6 bases. The CDR3 is made up of 13 amino acids. Germline V lookup: CDR1 MDHEN, CDR2 SYDVKM. CDR3: CASSLQGADGYTF. CDR3 DNA: TGTGCCAGCAGTTTACAGGGGGCAGATGGCTACACCTTC.

The J gene is TRBJ1-4, the V gene TRBV25-1; tentative D call: TRBD1 (5 bases). The CDR3 totals 15 residues. Germline-derived CDR1 and CDR2 are MGHDK and SYGVNS. Trimming removed 1 base from V and 5 bases from J, with 11 bases in between. The CDR3 DNA reads as TGTGCCAGCAGTGAATCAAACAGGATGAATGAAAAACTGTTTTTT. Residues: CASSESNRMNEKLFF.

V is TRBV19 and J is TRBJ2-2, with TRBD1 matching over 11 bases. Trimming took 0 bases from V and 4 from J; bases not matched to a gene: 7. The CDR3 covers 18 residues. Looked up from germline, CDR1 is LNHDA and CDR2 is SQIVND (reference sequence). The CDR3 region has the DNA TGTGCCAGTAGTATAGACCTTTGGGGGACAGGGGGCACCGGGGAGCTGTTTTTT. As protein: CASSIDLWGTGGTGELFF.

The V gene is TRBV3-1 (or the pseudogene TRBV3-2), the J gene TRBJ1-1; D not certain. The CDR3 extends over 13 amino acids. Trimming removed 2 bases at V and 4 bases at J, with 8 bases between. Germline V gene lookup returns CDR1 LGHDT and CDR2 YNNKEL (reference sequence). CDR3 in DNA: TGTGCCAGCAGCCAAAGGAGATCCACTGAAGCTTTCTTT. It codes for CASSQRRSTEAFF.

The CDR3 DNA sequence: TGTGCCAGCAGTTACGGGGCGGCGCTGAGTCAGGGCTACACCTTC. Its protein product is CASSYGAALSQGYTF. The V call is TRBV6-5, the J call TRBJ1-2; D possibly corresponds to TRBD1 (5 bases). This CDR3 is built from 15 residues. The germline V gene encodes CDR1 MNHEY and CDR2 SVGAGI. V was trimmed by 2 bases and J by 8 bases, leaving 18 bases between them.

This chain uses TRBV28 with TRBJ1-2; D gene unclear. CDR1 is MDHEN, CDR2 SYDVKM, per germline. V lost 5 bases to trimming and J lost 4 bases, with 14 bases between them. The CDR3 has 14 residues. In DNA form, the CDR3 reads TGTGCCAGCAGTCCGGTACAGCACGGCTATGGCTACACCTTC. Its protein is CASSPVQHGYGYTF.

J is TRBJ2-7 and V is TRBV5-1; 11 nucleotides align to TRBD2. Germline CDR1 and CDR2: SGHRS and YFSETQ. J lost 4 bases, V lost 2 bases, and 8 bases had no gene match. This CDR3 has 16 residues. This CDR3 reads CASSFLSGRADYEQYF. Here the CDR3 DNA reads TGCGCCAGCAGCTTTCTTAGCGGGAGGGCCGATTACGAGCAGTACTTC.

This chain connects TRBV11-2 to TRBJ1-1; no reliable D call. From germline, CDR1 is SGHAT and CDR2 FQNNGV. The CDR3 is 16 amino acids. Trimming stripped 0 bases from V and 0 bases from J, with 11 bases between. The CDR3 here is CASSLDRTDLNTEAFF. As DNA, the CDR3 is TGTGCCAGCAGCTTAGATCGAACCGACTTGAACACTGAAGCTTTCTTT.

The chain recombines TRBV27 with TRBJ2-1, with a tentative D call TRBD2 (5 bases). The CDR3 totals 14 residues. The V end was cut by 9 bases, the J end by 3 bases, with 15 bases between. Germline assignment: CDR1 MNHEY and CDR2 SMNVEV (reference sequence). The CDR3 bases are TGTGCCAGTTACTCTAGCTATAACTACAATGAGCAGTTCTTC. Translated, it gives CASYSSYNYNEQFF.

The chain is built from TRBV15 and TRBJ2-7, with D unresolved. V lost 0 bases to trimming and J lost 3 bases, with 12 bases between them. The CDR3 sequence is 15 residues long. Germline CDR1 and CDR2: LNHNV and YYDKDF (reference sequence). CDR3 protein: CATSRDPTAFYEQYF. The CDR3 DNA reads TGTGCCACCAGCAGAGATCCTACTGCCTTCTACGAGCAGTACTTC.

The chain recombines TRBV10-2 with TRBJ2-2; 7 positions match TRBD1. CDR3 length: 15 amino acids. Germline CDR1 reads WSHSY; CDR2 reads SAAADI. V gave up 2 bases and J gave up 6 bases; unmatched junction bases: 6. CDR3 in DNA: TGCGCCAGCAGTGAGAGACAGGGTAACGCCGGGGAGCTGTTTTTT. Translation gives CASSERQGNAGELFF.